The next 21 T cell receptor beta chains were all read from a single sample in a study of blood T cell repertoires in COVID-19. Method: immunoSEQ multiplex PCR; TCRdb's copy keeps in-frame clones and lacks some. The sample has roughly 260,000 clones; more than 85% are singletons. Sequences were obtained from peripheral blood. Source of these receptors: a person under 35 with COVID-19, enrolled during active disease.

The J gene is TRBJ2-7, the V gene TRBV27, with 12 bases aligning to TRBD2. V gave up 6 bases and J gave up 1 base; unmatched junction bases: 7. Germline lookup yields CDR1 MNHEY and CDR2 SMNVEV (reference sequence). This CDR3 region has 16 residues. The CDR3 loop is CASRKTSGGLSYEQYF. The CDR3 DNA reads TGTGCCAGCAGGAAGACTAGCGGGGGACTGTCCTACGAGCAGTACTTC.

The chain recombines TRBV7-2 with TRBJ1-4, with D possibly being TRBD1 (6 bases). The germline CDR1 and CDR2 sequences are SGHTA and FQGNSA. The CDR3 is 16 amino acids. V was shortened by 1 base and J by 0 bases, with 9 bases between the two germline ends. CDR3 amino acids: CASSLGQVATNEKLFF. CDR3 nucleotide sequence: TGTGCCAGCAGCTTAGGACAGGTGGCAACTAATGAAAAACTGTTTTTT.

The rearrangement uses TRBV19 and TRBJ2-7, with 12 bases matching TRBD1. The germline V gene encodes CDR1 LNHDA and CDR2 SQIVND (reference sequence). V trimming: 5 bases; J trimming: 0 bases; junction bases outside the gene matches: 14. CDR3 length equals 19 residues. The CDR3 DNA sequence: TGTGCCAGTAGTCCTAATCCGGGACAGGGGGCGAGAGCCTCCTACGAGCAGTACTTC. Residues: CASSPNPGQGARASYEQYF.

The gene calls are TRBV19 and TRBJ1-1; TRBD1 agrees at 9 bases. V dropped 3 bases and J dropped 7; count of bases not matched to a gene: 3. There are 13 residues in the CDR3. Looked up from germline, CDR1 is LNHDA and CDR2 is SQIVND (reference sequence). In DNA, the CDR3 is TGTGCCAGTAGTATCACGACAGGGGGTGAAGCTTTCTTT. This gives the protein CASSITTGGEAFF.

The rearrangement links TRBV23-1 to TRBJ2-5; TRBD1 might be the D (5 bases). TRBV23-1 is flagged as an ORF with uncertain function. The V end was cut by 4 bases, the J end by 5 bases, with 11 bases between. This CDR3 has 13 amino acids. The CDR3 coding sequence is TGCGCCAGCAGTCTATTCAGGGTTGAGACCCAGTACTTC. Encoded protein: CASSLFRVETQYF.

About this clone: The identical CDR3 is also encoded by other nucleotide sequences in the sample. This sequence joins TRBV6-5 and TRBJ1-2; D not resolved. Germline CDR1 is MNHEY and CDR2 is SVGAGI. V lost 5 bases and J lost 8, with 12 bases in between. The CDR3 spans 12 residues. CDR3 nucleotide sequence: TGTGCCAGCAGTCCCGGTGGAGGGGGCTACACCTTC. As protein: CASSPGGGGYTF.

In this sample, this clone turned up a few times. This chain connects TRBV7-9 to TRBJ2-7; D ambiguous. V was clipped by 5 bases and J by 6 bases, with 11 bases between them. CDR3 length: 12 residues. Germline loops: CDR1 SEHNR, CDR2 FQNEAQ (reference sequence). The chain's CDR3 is CASSTADSEQYF. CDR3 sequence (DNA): TGTGCCAGCAGCACAGCAGATTCCGAGCAGTACTTC.

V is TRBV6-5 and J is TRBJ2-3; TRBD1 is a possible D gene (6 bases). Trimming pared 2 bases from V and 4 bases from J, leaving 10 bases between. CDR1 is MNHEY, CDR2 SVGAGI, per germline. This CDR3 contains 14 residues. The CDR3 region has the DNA TGTGCCAGCAGTTACCCGCCAGGGGCAGATACGCAGTATTTT. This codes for CASSYPPGADTQYF.

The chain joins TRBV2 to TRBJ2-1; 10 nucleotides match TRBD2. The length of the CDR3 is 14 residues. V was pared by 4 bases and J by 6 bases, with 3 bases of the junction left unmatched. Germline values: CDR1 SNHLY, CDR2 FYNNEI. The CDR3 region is CASSVTSGFNEQFF. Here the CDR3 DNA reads TGTGCCAGCAGTGTGACTAGCGGGTTCAATGAGCAGTTCTTC.

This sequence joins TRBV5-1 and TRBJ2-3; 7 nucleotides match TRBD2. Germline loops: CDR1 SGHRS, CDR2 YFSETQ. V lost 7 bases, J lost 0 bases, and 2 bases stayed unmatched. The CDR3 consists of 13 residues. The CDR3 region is CASGRDSTDTQYF. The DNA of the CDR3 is TGCGCCAGCGGGAGGGACAGCACAGATACGCAGTATTTT.

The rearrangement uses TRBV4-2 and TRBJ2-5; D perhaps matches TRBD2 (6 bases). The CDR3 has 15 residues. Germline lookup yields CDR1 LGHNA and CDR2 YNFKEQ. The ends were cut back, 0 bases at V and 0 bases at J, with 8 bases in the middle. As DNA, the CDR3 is TGTGCCAGCAGCCAAGAAGGGACTTACCAAGAGACCCAGTACTTC. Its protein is CASSQEGTYQETQYF.

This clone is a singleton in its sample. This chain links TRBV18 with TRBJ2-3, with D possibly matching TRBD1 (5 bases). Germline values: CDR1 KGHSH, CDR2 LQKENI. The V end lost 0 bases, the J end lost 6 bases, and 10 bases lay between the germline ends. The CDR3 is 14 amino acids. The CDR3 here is CASSPPSKGDTQYF. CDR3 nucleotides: TGTGCCAGCTCACCACCATCAAAGGGGGATACGCAGTATTTT.

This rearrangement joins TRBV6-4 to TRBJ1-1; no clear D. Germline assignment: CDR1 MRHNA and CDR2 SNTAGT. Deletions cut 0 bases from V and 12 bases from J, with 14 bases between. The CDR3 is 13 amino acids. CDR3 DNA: TGTGCCAGCAGTGACTCACCGGGTTCCTGGACTTTCTTT. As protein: CASSDSPGSWTFF.

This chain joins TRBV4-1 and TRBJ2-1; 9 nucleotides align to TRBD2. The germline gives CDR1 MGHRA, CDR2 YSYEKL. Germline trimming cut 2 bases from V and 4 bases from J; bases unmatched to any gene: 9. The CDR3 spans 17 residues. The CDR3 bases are TGCGCCAGCAGCCAATCAAGGGGACTAGCAGGATACAATGAGCAGTTCTTC. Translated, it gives CASSQSRGLAGYNEQFF.

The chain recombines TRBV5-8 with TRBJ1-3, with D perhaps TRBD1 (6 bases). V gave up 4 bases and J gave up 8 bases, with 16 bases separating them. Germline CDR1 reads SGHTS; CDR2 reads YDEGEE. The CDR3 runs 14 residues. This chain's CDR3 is CASSPTGGGDTIYF. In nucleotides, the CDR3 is TGTGCCAGCAGCCCGACAGGAGGGGGGGACACCATATATTTT.

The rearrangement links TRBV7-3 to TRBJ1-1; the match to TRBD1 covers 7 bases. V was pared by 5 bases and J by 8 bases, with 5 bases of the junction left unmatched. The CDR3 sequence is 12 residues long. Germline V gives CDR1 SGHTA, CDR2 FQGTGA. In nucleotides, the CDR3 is TGTGCCAGCAGCCGTGGAGGGGGCGAAGCTTTCTTT. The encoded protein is CASSRGGGEAFF.

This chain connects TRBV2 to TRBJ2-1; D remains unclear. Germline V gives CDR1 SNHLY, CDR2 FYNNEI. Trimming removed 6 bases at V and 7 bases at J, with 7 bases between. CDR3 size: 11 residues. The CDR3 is CASRRENEQFF. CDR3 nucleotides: TGTGCCAGCAGACGAGAGAATGAGCAGTTCTTC.

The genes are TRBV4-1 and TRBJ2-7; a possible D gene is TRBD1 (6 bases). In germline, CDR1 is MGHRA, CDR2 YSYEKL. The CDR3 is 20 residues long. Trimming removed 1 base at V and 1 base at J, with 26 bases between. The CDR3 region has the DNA TGCGCCAGCAGCCAAGTAACAGGGCTCCATTATGTACCTCTTTCCTACGAGCAGTACTTC. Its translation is CASSQVTGLHYVPLSYEQYF.

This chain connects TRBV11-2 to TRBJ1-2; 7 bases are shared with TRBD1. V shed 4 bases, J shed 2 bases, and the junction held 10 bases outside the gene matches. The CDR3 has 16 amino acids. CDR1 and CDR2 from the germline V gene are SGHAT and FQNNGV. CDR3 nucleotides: TGTGCCAGCAGCTCCCAGCCGGGACAGTCGAACTATGGCTACACCTTC. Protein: CASSSQPGQSNYGYTF.

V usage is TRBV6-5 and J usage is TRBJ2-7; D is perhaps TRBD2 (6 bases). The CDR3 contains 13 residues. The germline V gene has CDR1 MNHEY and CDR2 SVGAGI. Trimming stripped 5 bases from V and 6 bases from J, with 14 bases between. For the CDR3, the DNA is TGTGCCAGCAGTCGGGGGAGTTGGGGCGAGCAGTACTTC. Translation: CASSRGSWGEQYF.

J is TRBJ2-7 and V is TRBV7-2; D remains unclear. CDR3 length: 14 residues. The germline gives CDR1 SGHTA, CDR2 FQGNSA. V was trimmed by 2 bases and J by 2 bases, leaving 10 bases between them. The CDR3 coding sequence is TGTGCCAGCAGCTTAACGGGTTTCACCTACGAGCAGTACTTC. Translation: CASSLTGFTYEQYF.